A single sample gave rise to the 27 T cell receptor beta chains below, sequenced in a study of T cell responses to AZD1222 COVID-19 vaccine. Profiling relied on immunoSEQ multiplex PCR, and the TCRdb table lists in-frame clones only, not all of them. The data contain about 130,000 clones, roughly 92% of them seen just once; the ten biggest clones take up 0.91%. The sequencing here drew on peripheral blood, taken on day 0 of AZD1222 vaccination. These receptors came from an adult in good health.

The V and J genes are TRBV6-6 and TRBJ1-3; 7 bases match TRBD1. Losses at the gene ends were 6 bases for V and 2 bases for J; bases not matched to a gene: 7. There are 15 residues in the CDR3. Germline assignment: CDR1 MNHNY and CDR2 SVGAGI (reference sequence). The CDR3 protein is CASSLTGIPGNTIYF. As DNA, the CDR3 is TGTGCCAGCAGCCTGACAGGGATCCCTGGAAACACCATATATTTT.

The chain is built from TRBV4-1 and TRBJ1-1, with no clear D. Deletions cut 1 base from V and 1 base from J, with 10 bases between. Germline V lookup: CDR1 MGHRA, CDR2 YSYEKL. CDR3 length: 15 residues. The CDR3 region has the DNA TGCGCCAGCAGCCAAGCACCTGGGCCGAACACTGAAGCTTTCTTT. Translating it yields CASSQAPGPNTEAFF.

This clone was seen once. The J gene is TRBJ1-1, the V gene TRBV7-2; D unresolved. V was shortened by 9 bases and J by 4 bases, with 18 bases between the two germline ends. This CDR3 is built from 14 residues. CDR1 SGHTA and CDR2 FQGNSA come from the germline V gene. CDR3 coding DNA: TGTGCCAGGCTAGAAGGACCGGCGAGCACTGAAGCTTTCTTT. Its translation is CARLEGPASTEAFF. Variable domain in full (rest from reference TRBV7-2 and TRBJ1-1): GAGVSQSPSNKVTEKGKDVELRCDPISGHTALYWYRQSLGQGLEFLIYFQGNSAPDKSGLPSDRFSAERTGGSVSTLTIQRTQQEDSAVYLCARLEGPASTEAFFGQGTRLTVV.

In its sample, this clone was seen once. The rearrangement links TRBV5-5 to TRBJ2-2, with 9 bases fitting TRBD1. Germline values: CDR1 SGHKS, CDR2 YYEKEE (reference sequence). The V and J ends lost 2 bases and 6 bases, in that order; junction bases with no gene match: 8. This CDR3 contains 16 residues. Written as DNA, the CDR3 is TGTGCCAGCAGCTTCACTCAACAGGGGGCCTCCGGGGAGCTGTTTTTT. Protein: CASSFTQQGASGELFF. Supplemented by reference TRBV5-5 and TRBJ2-2, the full variable domain reads DAGVTQSPTHLIKTRGQQVTLRCSPISGHKSVSWYQQVLGQGPQFIFQYYEKEERGRGNFPDRFSARQFPNYSSELNVNALLLGDSALYLCASSFTQQGASGELFFGEGSRLTVL.

This clone was detected a few times. J is TRBJ1-2 and V is TRBV14; D unclear. V was trimmed by 1 base and J by 0 bases, leaving 9 bases between them. There are 15 residues in the CDR3. From germline, CDR1 is SGHDN and CDR2 FVKESK. This CDR3 is CASSQGRSANYGYTF. In nucleotides, the CDR3 is TGTGCCAGCAGCCAAGGGAGGTCCGCTAACTATGGCTACACCTTC.

The chain carries TRBV7-2 and TRBJ1-1, with D possibly TRBD1 on 6 matching bases. V lost 4 bases to trimming and J lost 4 bases, with 13 bases between them. This CDR3 is built from 14 residues. Germline values: CDR1 SGHTA, CDR2 FQGNSA. CDR3 amino acids: CASSSTTGSTEAFF. CDR3 bases: TGTGCCAGCAGCTCGACAACAGGGAGCACTGAAGCTTTCTTT.

V gene TRBV12-3 or TRBV12-4 combines with J gene TRBJ2-2, with D possibly matching TRBD1 (6 bases). This CDR3 contains 11 residues. V was shortened by 10 bases and J by 6 bases, with 9 bases between the two germline ends. DNA for the CDR3: TGTGCCACCAGGGGTGCCGGGGAGCTGTTTTTT. Translated: CATRGAGELFF.

The gene calls are TRBV10-2 and TRBJ1-1; D is undetermined. With 7 bases removed from V and 3 bases from J, the gap between germline ends came to 12 bases. The CDR3 covers 13 residues. In germline, CDR1 is WSHSY, CDR2 SAAADI. CDR3 DNA sequence: TGCGCCAGCAATTCTATAGGGTACACTGAAGCTTTCTTT. It translates to CASNSIGYTEAFF.

V and J are TRBV5-1 and TRBJ1-4, with a weak D call TRBD1 (6 bases). Germline V lookup: CDR1 SGHRS, CDR2 YFSETQ. The V end was cut by 0 bases, the J end by 5 bases, with 11 bases between. The CDR3 covers 15 residues. The CDR3 DNA reads TGCGCCAGCAGCTTGGCCAGGGGTCCAAATGAAAAACTGTTTTTT. It yields the protein CASSLARGPNEKLFF.

The V call is TRBV5-1, the J call TRBJ2-7; D might be TRBD1 (6 bases). The CDR3 runs 16 residues. From germline, CDR1 is SGHRS and CDR2 YFSETQ. V was cut by 4 bases and J by 1 base, with 18 bases left in between. CDR3 in amino acids: CASSPILTTGSYEQYF. The CDR3 DNA sequence: TGCGCCAGCAGCCCAATTCTTACGACAGGTTCCTACGAGCAGTACTTC. The whole variable domain, filled in from reference TRBV5-1 and TRBJ2-7, reads KAGVTQTPRYLIKTRGQQVTLSCSPISGHRSVSWYQQTPGQGLQFLFEYFSETQRNKGNFPGRFSGRQFSNSRSEMNVSTLELGDSALYLCASSPILTTGSYEQYFGPGTRLTVT.

This clone has just one count. The chain uses TRBV6-6 and TRBJ1-1; no reliable D call. The CDR3 length is 14 residues. V was cut by 11 bases and J by 2 bases, with 18 bases left in between. Looked up from germline, CDR1 is MNHNY and CDR2 is SVGAGI (reference sequence). CDR3 loop: CASPPPPPNTEAFF. The CDR3 DNA follows: TGTGCCTCCCCCCCGCCCCCACCCAACACTGAAGCTTTCTTT.

V usage is TRBV9 and J usage is TRBJ1-1; D ambiguous. Germline values: CDR1 SGDLS, CDR2 YYNGEE. Trimming took off 0 bases at V and 0 bases at J, with 9 bases between the two ends. The CDR3 is 15 amino acids. As DNA, the CDR3 is TGTGCCAGCAGCGTAGTGGCCGACATGAACACTGAAGCTTTCTTT. Protein sequence: CASSVVADMNTEAFF. Complete variable domain (other parts from reference TRBV9 and TRBJ1-1): DSGVTQTPKHLITATGQRVTLRCSPRSGDLSVYWYQQSLDQGLQFLIQYYNGEERAKGNILERFSAQQFPDLHSELNLSSLELGDSALYFCASSVVADMNTEAFFGQGTRLTVV.

The genes are TRBV5-1 and TRBJ2-7, with 10 bases aligning to TRBD1. CDR1 is SGHRS and CDR2 is YFSETQ in the germline V gene. With V trimmed by 4 bases and J by 2 bases, 6 bases remained unmatched. This CDR3 region has 15 residues. The CDR3 DNA sequence: TGCGCCAGCAGCGGGTACGGGACAGGGGCCTACGAGCAGTACTTC. It yields the protein CASSGYGTGAYEQYF.

The chain couples TRBV5-5 to TRBJ2-2; possible D gene TRBD1, 6 bases. V lost 2 bases and J lost 6, with 20 bases in between. The CDR3 runs to 17 residues. CDR1 is SGHKS and CDR2 is YYEKEE in the germline V gene (reference sequence). The CDR3 spells CASSFGGPSTPAGELFF. CDR3 DNA sequence: TGTGCCAGCAGCTTTGGGGGCCCCTCTACCCCAGCCGGGGAGCTGTTTTTT. The whole variable domain, filled in from reference TRBV5-5 and TRBJ2-2, reads DAGVTQSPTHLIKTRGQQVTLRCSPISGHKSVSWYQQVLGQGPQFIFQYYEKEERGRGNFPDRFSARQFPNYSSELNVNALLLGDSALYLCASSFGGPSTPAGELFFGEGSRLTVL.

J is TRBJ1-4 and V is TRBV2; D not resolved. The germline V gene has CDR1 SNHLY and CDR2 FYNNEI. The CDR3 spans 16 residues. With 1 base removed from V and 4 bases from J, the gap between germline ends came to 13 bases. The CDR3 region has the DNA TGTGCCAGCAGTGAAGTCGGTTGGGCAGTTAATGAAAAACTGTTTTTT. Translation gives CASSEVGWAVNEKLFF. Looking up the rest from reference TRBV2 and TRBJ1-4 gives the full variable domain: EPEVTQTPSHQVTQMGQEVILRCVPISNHLYFYWYRQILGQKVEFLVSFYNNEISEKSEIFDDQFSVERPDGSNFTLKIRSTKLEDSAMYFCASSEVGWAVNEKLFFGSGTQLSVL.

The V gene is TRBV18, the J gene TRBJ1-5; D is ambiguous. The CDR3 covers 14 residues. V was shortened by 3 bases and J by 0 bases, with 6 bases between the two germline ends. Germline CDR1 KGHSH, CDR2 LQKENI. The CDR3 region is CASSPDYSNQPQHF. The CDR3, as DNA: TGTGCCAGCTCACCGGACTATAGCAATCAGCCCCAGCATTTT.

The J gene is TRBJ1-2, the V gene TRBV6-5; TRBD1 might be the D (5 bases). Germline values: CDR1 MNHEY, CDR2 SVGAGI. The CDR3 covers 15 residues. V dropped 4 bases and J dropped 4 bases, with 16 bases sitting between them. Here the CDR3 reads CASSLHPGPSYGYTF. CDR3 coding DNA: TGTGCCAGCAGTTTGCACCCGGGACCCTCCTATGGCTACACCTTC.

The rearrangement links TRBV7-9 to TRBJ1-1; D unresolved. Trimming pared 5 bases from V and 0 bases from J, leaving 10 bases between. The CDR3 extends over 14 amino acids. Germline lookup yields CDR1 SEHNR and CDR2 FQNEAQ (reference sequence). CDR3 region: CASSVSSVNTEAFF. Here the CDR3 DNA reads TGTGCCAGCAGCGTGAGCAGTGTGAACACTGAAGCTTTCTTT. Complete variable domain (other parts from reference TRBV7-9 and TRBJ1-1): DTGVSQNPRHKITKRGQNVTFRCDPISEHNRLYWYRQTLGQGPEFLTYFQNEAQLEKSRLLSDRFSAERPKGSFSTLEIQRTEQGDSAMYLCASSVSSVNTEAFFGQGTRLTVV.

The J gene is TRBJ1-1, the V gene TRBV10-3; D may be TRBD1 (6 bases). This CDR3 is built from 14 residues. V lost 3 bases, J lost 4 bases, and 12 bases lay in between. The germline V gene encodes CDR1 ENHRY and CDR2 SYGVKD. CDR3 sequence reads: CAISDTGRGTEAFF. The CDR3 coding sequence is TGTGCCATCAGTGACACAGGGAGGGGCACTGAAGCTTTCTTT.

This chain joins TRBV7-2 and TRBJ2-7, with D uncertain. The V gene lost 2 bases and the J gene lost 3 bases, with 11 bases spanning the gap. Germline loops: CDR1 SGHTA, CDR2 FQGNSA. The CDR3 runs 14 residues. CDR3 loop: CASSLSSRDYEQYF. The CDR3 DNA reads TGTGCCAGCAGCTTAAGTTCCAGAGACTACGAGCAGTACTTC.

The chain recombines TRBV18 with TRBJ1-4; D is unclear. The CDR3 runs to 14 residues. The V and J ends lost 0 bases and 0 bases respectively, with 2 bases between them. Germline V gene data show CDR1 as KGHSH and CDR2 as LQKENI. DNA for the CDR3: TGTGCCAGCTCACCACCTGCAACTAATGAAAAACTGTTTTTT. Its protein is CASSPPATNEKLFF. The entire variable domain, with the rest obtained from reference TRBV18 and TRBJ1-4, is as follows: NAGVMQNPRHLVRRRGQEARLRCSPMKGHSHVYWYRQLPEEGLKFMVYLQKENIIDESGMPKERFSAEFPKEGPSILRIQQVVRGDSAAYFCASSPPATNEKLFFGSGTQLSVL.

This chain links TRBV7-8 with TRBJ1-2; perhaps TRBD1 as D (5 bases). V dropped 1 base and J dropped 12 bases, with 15 bases sitting between them. Germline CDR1 reads SGHVS; CDR2 reads FQNEAQ. The CDR3 loop spans 13 amino acids. This CDR3 reads CASSLEFGAADTF. For the CDR3, the DNA is TGTGCCAGCAGCTTAGAGTTCGGGGCGGCGGACACCTTC.

This chain uses TRBV19 with TRBJ2-2; D not resolved. The V gene lost 5 bases and the J gene lost 7 bases, with 17 bases spanning the gap. Germline V gene lookup returns CDR1 LNHDA and CDR2 SQIVND (reference sequence). This CDR3 comprises 15 residues. The CDR3 sequence is CASSWLNAGGGELFF. CDR3 coding DNA: TGTGCCAGTAGTTGGTTAAACGCTGGCGGCGGGGAGCTGTTTTTT.

The gene calls are TRBV7-2 and TRBJ2-7, with a tentative D call TRBD2 (6 bases). In germline, CDR1 is SGHTA, CDR2 FQGNSA. Trimming pared 0 bases from V and 4 bases from J, leaving 10 bases between. The CDR3 length is 14 residues. The CDR3 region has the DNA TGTGCCAGCAGCTTAGCGGGGGGTGGGTACGAGCAGTACTTC. Its protein product is CASSLAGGGYEQYF.

The chain combines TRBV15 with TRBJ1-2; TRBD1 is a possible D gene (6 bases). The CDR3 is 14 amino acids. Germline lookup yields CDR1 LNHNV and CDR2 YYDKDF (reference sequence). Trimming left V 3 bases short and J 7 bases short, with 15 bases between. The DNA for the CDR3 is TGTGCCACCAGCAGCGCGGGACAAGGTTCTGGCTACACCTTC. It is translated as CATSSAGQGSGYTF.

V and J are TRBV28 and TRBJ2-7; D is undetermined. V was cut by 2 bases and J by 1 base, with 9 bases left in between. This CDR3 is built from 14 residues. CDR1 is MDHEN, CDR2 SYDVKM, per germline. In nucleotides, the CDR3 is TGTGCCAGCAGTTTACATTCGGCTTCCTACGAGCAGTACTTC. This gives the protein CASSLHSASYEQYF. Full variable domain (remainder filled in from reference TRBV28 and TRBJ2-7): DVKVTQSSRYLVKRTGEKVFLECVQDMDHENMFWYRQDPGLGLRLIYFSYDVKMKEKGDIPEGYSVSREKKERFSLILESASTNQTSMYLCASSLHSASYEQYFGPGTRLTVT.

This clone was counted once. The rearrangement links TRBV3-1 (or the pseudogene TRBV3-2) to TRBJ2-3; 8 bases line up with TRBD1. From germline, CDR1 is LGHDT and CDR2 YNNKEL (reference sequence). The trim removed 5 bases at V and 3 bases at J, leaving 13 bases unmatched. The CDR3 covers 17 residues. CDR3 coding DNA: TGTGCCAGCAGCAAATATGACAGGGGTGAGGTGACAGATACGCAGTATTTT. The encoded protein is CASSKYDRGEVTDTQYF.